This is a list of T cell receptor beta chains from one sample in a study of CD8+CD57+ T cells in acquired aplastic anemia. TCRdb re-derived calls from the reads in MiXCR, one entry per CDR3 protein. The sample has 450,000 to 550,000 distinct CDR3 sequences; less than 35% are singletons. The specimen sequenced was sorted CD4+, CD8+, or CD8+CD57+ T cells (not recorded which) from PBMCs. The receptors here all came from a human donor with aplastic anemia. CDR3s include the opening cysteine and the closing phenylalanine or tryptophan. Each record gives: J gene, D gene, V gene, clone size, CDR3 DNA, CDR3 protein. The D gene is left open where the match is weak. Size tells how often a clone was seen (once, few, many) or the class of an expanded clone, and some rows leave it out.

>TRBJ2-6|NA|TRBV19|many
TGTGCCACTCGGAGGTCTGGGGCCAACGTCCTGACTTTC
CATRRSGANVLTF
>TRBJ1-2|NA|TRBV2|many
TGTGCCAGCAATACCAGACAGGAGGACTATGGCTACACCTTC
CASNTRQEDYGYTF
>TRBJ2-7|TRBD2|TRBV20-1|NA
TGCAGTGCTAGACTAGCGGGAGGCGAGCAGTACTTC
CSARLAGGEQYF
>TRBJ2-2|TRBD2|TRBV2|many
TGTGCCAGCAGGTGGACTAGCGGCAACACCGGGGAGCTGTTTTTT
CASRWTSGNTGELFF
>TRBJ1-6|NA|TRBV7-3|NA
TGTGCCAGCTCACGGACAGAATTTAGCAGCTCCTATAATTCACCCCTCCACTTT
CASSRTEFSSSYNSPLHF
>TRBJ1-4|NA|TRBV24-1|NA
TGTGCCACCAGTGACCCCCAGGGGCCTAATGAAAAACTGTTTTTT
CATSDPQGPNEKLFF
>TRBJ1-6|NA|TRBV27|NA
TGTGCCACCCGTACATCCTATAATTCACCCCTCCACTTT
CATRTSYNSPLHF
>TRBJ1-1|TRBD1|TRBV7-8|NA
TGTGCCAGCAGCTCCCGACAGGGAAGGAACACTGAAGCTTTCTTT
CASSSRQGRNTEAFF
>TRBJ2-7|TRBD2|TRBV20-1|many
TGCAGTGCTAGAGCTAGCGGGAGATACGAGCAGTACTTC
CSARASGRYEQYF
>TRBJ2-1|TRBD2|TRBV25-1|many
TGTGCCAGCAGTGAAGGGGGAGGGTACAATGAGCAGTTCTTC
CASSEGGGYNEQFF
>TRBJ2-7|TRBD2|TRBV2|many
TGTGCCAGCGGACTAGCAGACTCCTACGAGCAGTACTTC
CASGLADSYEQYF
>TRBJ2-2|NA|TRBV20-1|few
TGCAGTGCTAGAGGAGGATACGCAGGGGACCACACCGGGGAGCTGTTTTTT
CSARGGYAGDHTGELFF
>TRBJ1-5|NA|TRBV5-1|NA
TGCGCCAGCAGCCGCACCGGGGGGGACAATCAGCCCCAGCATTTT
CASSRTGGDNQPQHF
>TRBJ2-7|NA|TRBV9|many
TGTGCCAGCAGCCCACGGAGCTCCTACGAGCAGTACTTC
CASSPRSSYEQYF
>TRBJ2-1|NA|TRBV7-8|few
TGTGCCAGCATCCGTGACGGAAGCTCCTACAATGAGCAGTTCTTC
CASIRDGSSYNEQFF
>TRBJ1-6|NA|TRBV5-1|NA
TGCGCCAGCAGCTTGGACTCCTCCTCCTATAATTCACCCCTCCACTTT
CASSLDSSSYNSPLHF
>TRBJ2-5|TRBD2|TRBV9|NA
TGTGCCAGCAGCGTAGCACTAGCGGGGGCAGAGACCCAGTACTTC
CASSVALAGAETQYF
>TRBJ2-1|TRBD2|TRBV4-1|NA
TGCGCCAGCAGCCAAGACGGAATTTCGGCTAGCGGGGGGCCAGAGCAGTTCTTC
CASSQDGISASGGPEQFF
>TRBJ1-2|NA|TRBV6-5|few
TGTGCCAGCAGTTACTCCCCCGGGTTGGGAGGCTACACCTTC
CASSYSPGLGGYTF
>TRBJ1-6|NA|TRBV3-1|NA
TGTGCCAGCAGCCAAGACCTCGGTCATTCACCCCTCCACTTT
CASSQDLGHSPLHF
>TRBJ2-7|NA|TRBV6-2/TRBV6-3|NA
TGTGCCAGCAGTTACTTTACATCATACGAGCAGTACTTC
CASSYFTSYEQYF
>TRBJ1-2|NA|TRBV5-8|many
TGTGCCAGCAGCGTCGACCCATATGGGTCTTATGGCTACACCTTC
CASSVDPYGSYGYTF
>TRBJ2-7|NA|TRBV10-3|many
TGTGCCATCTCGTTTCAGGACGAGCAGTACTTC
CAISFQDEQYF
>TRBJ2-7|NA|TRBV30|NA
TGTGCCTGGAGTCTAGGGGTAGGCGAGCAGTACTTC
CAWSLGVGEQYF
>TRBJ1-6|NA|TRBV20-1|many
TGCAGTGCTAGTGAGGGGACTGTTAATTCACCCCTCCACTTT
CSASEGTVNSPLHF
>TRBJ1-6|TRBD1|TRBV6-2/TRBV6-3|many
TGTGCCAGCAGCGGACAGGGAGATTCACCCCTCCACTTT
CASSGQGDSPLHF
>TRBJ1-4|TRBD1|TRBV24-1|NA
TGTGCCACCAGTGATCCGACAGGGGGGAATGAAAAACTGTTTTTT
CATSDPTGGNEKLFF
>TRBJ1-4|NA|TRBV20-1|NA
TGCAGTGCTAGAGATTGGGGGGCTGGTGGTTTGGAACTGTTTTTT
CSARDWGAGGLELFF
>TRBJ2-7|NA|TRBV12-3/TRBV12-4|NA
TGTGCCAGCAGTTTCGTGAAGGGCGAGCAGTACTTC
CASSFVKGEQYF
>TRBJ2-3|NA|TRBV20-1|many
TGCAGTGCTCCTCTTGGAGATACGCAGTATTTT
CSAPLGDTQYF
>TRBJ2-3|TRBD2|TRBV19|many
TGTGCCAGTAGTAGCAAGCGGGAGGGCCTAGATACGCAGTATTTT
CASSSKREGLDTQYF
>TRBJ1-2|TRBD1|TRBV20-1|NA
TGCAGTGCTAACGGAAAACCGGGACAGGGGAACTATGGCTACACCTTC
CSANGKPGQGNYGYTF
>TRBJ1-5|NA|TRBV19|many
TGTGCCAGTAGTATAGTCCAGGGTGATCAGCCCCAGCATTTT
CASSIVQGDQPQHF
>TRBJ2-2|NA|TRBV20-1|NA
TGCAGTGCTTATTCGGGCAGGGTGATCGGGGAGCTGTTTTTT
CSAYSGRVIGELFF
>TRBJ1-3|NA|TRBV13|NA
TGTGCCAGCAGCTCGACAGACTCTGGAAACACCACATATTTT
CASSSTDSGNTTYF
>TRBJ2-7|TRBD1|TRBV15|many
TGTGCCACCAGCAGGGGGACAGGCAACTCCTACGAGCAGTACTTC
CATSRGTGNSYEQYF
>TRBJ2-1|TRBD1|TRBV14|NA
TGTGCCAGCACCAAAAGGCCGGGACAGGGATGGAATGAGCAGTTCTTC
CASTKRPGQGWNEQFF
>TRBJ1-5|NA|TRBV19|NA
TGTGCCAGTAGTATGGCAGGCCGTTCTGATCAGCCCCAGCATTTT
CASSMAGRSDQPQHF
>TRBJ2-7|TRBD2|TRBV20-1|many
TGCAGTGTGGGGCGGGGGGGAAACTACGAGCAGTACTTC
CSVGRGGNYEQYF
>TRBJ1-4|NA|TRBV9|NA
TGTGCCAGCAGCGCGTGGGGGAGGACTAATGAAAAACTGTTTTTT
CASSAWGRTNEKLFF
>TRBJ2-3|TRBD2|TRBV10-3|NA
TGTGCCATCAGTGAGTCGTTTTCTAGCGGATACACAGATACGCAGTATTTT
CAISESFSSGYTDTQYF
>TRBJ2-3|NA|TRBV19|many
TGTGCCAGTGGCTGGGAAGATACGCAGTATTTT
CASGWEDTQYF
>TRBJ1-1|TRBD1|TRBV25-1|NA
TGTGCCAGCAGCTCAGGGGGGGCGAGTACTGAAGCTTTCTTT
CASSSGGASTEAFF
>TRBJ1-5|NA|TRBV20-1|many
TGCAGTGCTAGGTCTGGAGGGAGTCAGCCCCAGCATTTT
CSARSGGSQPQHF
>TRBJ2-7|TRBD1|TRBV25-1|NA
TGTGCCAGCAGTGAAGCGTGGTGGGACAGCTCCTACGAGCAGTACTTC
CASSEAWWDSSYEQYF